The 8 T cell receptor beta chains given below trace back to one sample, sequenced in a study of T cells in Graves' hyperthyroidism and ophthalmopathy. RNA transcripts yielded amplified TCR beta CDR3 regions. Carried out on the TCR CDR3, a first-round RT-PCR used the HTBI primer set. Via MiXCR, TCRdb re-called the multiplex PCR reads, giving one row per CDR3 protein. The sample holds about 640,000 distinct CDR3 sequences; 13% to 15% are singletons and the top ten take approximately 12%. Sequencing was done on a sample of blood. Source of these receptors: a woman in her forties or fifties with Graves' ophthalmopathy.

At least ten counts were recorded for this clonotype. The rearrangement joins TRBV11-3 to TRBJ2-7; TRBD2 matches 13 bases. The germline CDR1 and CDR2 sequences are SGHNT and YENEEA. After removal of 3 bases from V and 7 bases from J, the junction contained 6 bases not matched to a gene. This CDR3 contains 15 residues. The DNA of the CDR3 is TGTGCCAGCAGCTTTGGGACTAGCGGGACGCGTGAGCAGTACTTC. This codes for CASSFGTSGTREQYF.

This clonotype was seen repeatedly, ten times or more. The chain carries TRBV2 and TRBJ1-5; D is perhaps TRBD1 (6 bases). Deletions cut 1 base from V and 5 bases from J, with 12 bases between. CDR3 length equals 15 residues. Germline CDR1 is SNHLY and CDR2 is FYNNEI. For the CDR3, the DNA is TGTGCCAGCAGTGAAGAACAGGGTCCTCATCAGCCCCAGCATTTT. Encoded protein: CASSEEQGPHQPQHF.

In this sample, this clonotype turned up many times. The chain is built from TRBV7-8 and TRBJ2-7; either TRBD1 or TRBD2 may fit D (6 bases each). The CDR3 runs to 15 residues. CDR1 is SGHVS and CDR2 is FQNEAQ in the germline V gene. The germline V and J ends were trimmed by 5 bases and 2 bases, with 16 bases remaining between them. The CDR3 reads CASSTEGGLPYEQYF. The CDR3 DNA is TGTGCCAGCAGCACCGAGGGGGGACTTCCCTACGAGCAGTACTTC.

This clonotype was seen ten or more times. The CDR3 here is CASSEARGTDTQYF. The DNA for the CDR3 is TGTGCCAGCAGTGAAGCCAGGGGCACAGATACGCAGTATTTT. This chain joins TRBV2 and TRBJ2-3, with D tentatively TRBD1 (5 bases). V gave up 0 bases and J gave up 1 base, with 5 bases separating them. Germline V gene data show CDR1 as SNHLY and CDR2 as FYNNEI. The CDR3 length is 14 residues.

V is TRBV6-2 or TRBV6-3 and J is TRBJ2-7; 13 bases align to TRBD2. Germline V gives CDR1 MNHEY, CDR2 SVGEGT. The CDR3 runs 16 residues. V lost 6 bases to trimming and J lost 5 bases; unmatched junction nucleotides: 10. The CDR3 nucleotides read TGTGCCAGCAGACACGGACTAGCGGGAGTACGGGACGAGCAGTACTTC. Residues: CASRHGLAGVRDEQYF.

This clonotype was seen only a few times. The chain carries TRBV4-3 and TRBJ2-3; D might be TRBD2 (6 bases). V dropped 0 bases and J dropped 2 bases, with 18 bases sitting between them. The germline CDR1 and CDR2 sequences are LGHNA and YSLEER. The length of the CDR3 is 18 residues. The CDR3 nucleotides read TGCGCCAGCAGCCAAGATCCTAAGTTTAGCGGAAACACAGATACGCAGTATTTT. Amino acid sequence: CASSQDPKFSGNTDTQYF.

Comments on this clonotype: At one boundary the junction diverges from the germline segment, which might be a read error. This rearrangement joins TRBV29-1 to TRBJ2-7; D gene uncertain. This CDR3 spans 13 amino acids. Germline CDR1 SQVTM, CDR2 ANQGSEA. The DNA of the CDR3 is TGCAGCGTTGAAGATCAGAGCCGCTACGGGCAGTACTTC. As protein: CSVEDQSRYGQYF.

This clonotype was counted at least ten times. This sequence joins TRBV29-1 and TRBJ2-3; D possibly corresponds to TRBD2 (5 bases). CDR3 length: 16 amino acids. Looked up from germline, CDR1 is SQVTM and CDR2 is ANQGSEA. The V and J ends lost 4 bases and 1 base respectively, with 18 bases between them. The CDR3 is CSVGAETGSGTDTQYF. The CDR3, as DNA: TGCAGCGTTGGAGCGGAGACTGGTTCTGGCACAGATACGCAGTATTTT.